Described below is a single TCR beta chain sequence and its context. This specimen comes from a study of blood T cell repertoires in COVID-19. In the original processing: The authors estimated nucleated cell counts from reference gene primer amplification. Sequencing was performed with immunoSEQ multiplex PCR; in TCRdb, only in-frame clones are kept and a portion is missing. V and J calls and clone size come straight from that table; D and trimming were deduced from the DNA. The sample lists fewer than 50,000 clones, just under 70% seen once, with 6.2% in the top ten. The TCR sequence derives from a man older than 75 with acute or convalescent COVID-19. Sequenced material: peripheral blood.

CDR3 in DNA: TGCGCCAGCAGCCCTACAGGGACGAGAAATTCACCCCTCCACTTT. As protein: CASSPTGTRNSPLHF. The chain carries TRBV5-1 and TRBJ1-6; tentative D call: TRBD1 (6 bases). The CDR3 consists of 15 residues. Looked up from germline, CDR1 is SGHRS and CDR2 is YFSETQ. Trimming left V 4 bases short and J 7 bases short, with 15 bases between.